This T cell receptor beta chain was documented in a study of cytomegalovirus exposure and HLA in healthy donors. Turning to the study itself: Approximately 80 million unique TCRs, all from HLA-typed donors, were included in an early release of the data. Study-wide results and limits: With later analysis, a missense DCLRE1C variant became linked to TCR beta V- and J-gene trimming. Previously analyzed data showed that most TCR beta V segments were productive at a frequency of about 87% or about 30%.

In the PCR, 60 Vbeta and 13 Jbeta primers were used. Sequenced by immunoSEQ multiplex PCR; TCRdb stores in-frame clones only, minus some. The data show about 160,000 clones, with 65% to 80% seen just once and about 2.2% held by the top ten. The CDR3 has 14 amino acids. Germline V gives CDR1 SGDLS, CDR2 YYNGEE. V lost 0 bases to trimming and J lost 1 base; unmatched junction nucleotides: 0. This clone was detected only a few times. Its antigen is unidentified. The sequence derives from a man in his forties or fifties in good health and CMV-seronegative. The sample taken for sequencing was PBMCs. The chain couples TRBV9 to TRBJ1-1, with TRBD1 identical over 7 bases. The CDR3 loop reads CASSVGTGNTEAFF. CDR3 coding DNA: TGTGCCAGCAGCGTAGGGACAGGGAACACTGAAGCTTTCTTT.